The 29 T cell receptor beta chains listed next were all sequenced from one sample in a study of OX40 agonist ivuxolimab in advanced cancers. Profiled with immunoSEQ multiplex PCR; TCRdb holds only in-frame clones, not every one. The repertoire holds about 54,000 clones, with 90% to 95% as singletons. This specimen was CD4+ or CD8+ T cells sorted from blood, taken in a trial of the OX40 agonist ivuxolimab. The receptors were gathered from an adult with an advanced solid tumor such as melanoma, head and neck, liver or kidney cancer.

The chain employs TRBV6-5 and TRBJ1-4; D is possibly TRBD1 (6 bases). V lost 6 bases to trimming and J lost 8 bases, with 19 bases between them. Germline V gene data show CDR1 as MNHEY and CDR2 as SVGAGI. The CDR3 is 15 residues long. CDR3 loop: CASSRGRGLGEKLFF. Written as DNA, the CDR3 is TGTGCCAGCAGCCGGGGGCGGGGGCTGGGGGAAAAACTGTTTTTT.

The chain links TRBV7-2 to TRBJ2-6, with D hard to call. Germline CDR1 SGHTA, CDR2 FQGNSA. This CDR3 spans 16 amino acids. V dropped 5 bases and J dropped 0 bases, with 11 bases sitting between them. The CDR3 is CASSAYGYSGANVLTF. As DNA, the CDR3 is TGTGCCAGCAGCGCCTACGGGTACTCTGGGGCCAACGTCCTGACTTTC. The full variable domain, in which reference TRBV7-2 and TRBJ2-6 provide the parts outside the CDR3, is GAGVSQSPSNKVTEKGKDVELRCDPISGHTALYWYRQSLGQGLEFLIYFQGNSAPDKSGLPSDRFSAERTGGSVSTLTIQRTQQEDSAVYLCASSAYGYSGANVLTFGAGSRLTVL.

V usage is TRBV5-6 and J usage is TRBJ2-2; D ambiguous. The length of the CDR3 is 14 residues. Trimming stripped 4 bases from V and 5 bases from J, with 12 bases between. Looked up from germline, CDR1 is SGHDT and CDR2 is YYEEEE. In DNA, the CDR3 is TGTGCCAGCAGCCTCTTTGGTGGGACCGGGGAGCTGTTTTTT. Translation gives CASSLFGGTGELFF.

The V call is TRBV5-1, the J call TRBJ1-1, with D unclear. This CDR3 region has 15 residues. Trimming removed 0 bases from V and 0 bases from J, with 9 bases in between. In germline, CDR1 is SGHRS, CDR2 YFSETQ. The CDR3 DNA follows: TGCGCCAGCAGCTTGGGAGTCGGTGTGAACACTGAAGCTTTCTTT. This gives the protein CASSLGVGVNTEAFF.

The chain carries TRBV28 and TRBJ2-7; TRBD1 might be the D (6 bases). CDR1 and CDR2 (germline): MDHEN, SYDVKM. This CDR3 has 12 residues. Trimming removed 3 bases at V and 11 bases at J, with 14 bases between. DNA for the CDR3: TGTGCCAGCAGTTTCCCGACAGGTCTGAAGTACTTC. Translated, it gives CASSFPTGLKYF.

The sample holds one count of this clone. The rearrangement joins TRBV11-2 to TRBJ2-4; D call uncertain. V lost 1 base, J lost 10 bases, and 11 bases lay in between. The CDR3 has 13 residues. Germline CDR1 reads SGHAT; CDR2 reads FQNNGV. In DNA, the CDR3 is TGTGCCAGCAGCTTAGGGTTCGGCGGAATTCAGTACTTC. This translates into CASSLGFGGIQYF.

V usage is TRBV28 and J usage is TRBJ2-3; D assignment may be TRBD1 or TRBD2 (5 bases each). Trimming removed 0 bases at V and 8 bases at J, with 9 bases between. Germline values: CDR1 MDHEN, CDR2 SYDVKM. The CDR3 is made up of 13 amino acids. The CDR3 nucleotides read TGTGCCAGCAGTTTATGGGGACGGGGTACGCAGTATTTT. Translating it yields CASSLWGRGTQYF.

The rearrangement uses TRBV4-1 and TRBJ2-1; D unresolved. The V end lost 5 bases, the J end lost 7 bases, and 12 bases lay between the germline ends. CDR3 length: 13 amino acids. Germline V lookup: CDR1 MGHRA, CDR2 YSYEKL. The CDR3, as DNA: TGCGCCAGCAGCTACCTGGCGAGAAATGAGCAGTTCTTC. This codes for CASSYLARNEQFF.

For the CDR3, the DNA is TGTGCCAGCATGCTCAGCTCCTCCACAGATACGCAGTATTTT. It encodes CASMLSSSTDTQYF. This chain connects TRBV5-5 to TRBJ2-3, with D uncertain. Germline V gene sequence: CDR1 SGHKS, CDR2 YYEKEE (reference sequence). The CDR3 contains 14 residues. The V end lost 6 bases, the J end lost 2 bases, and 13 bases lay between the germline ends.

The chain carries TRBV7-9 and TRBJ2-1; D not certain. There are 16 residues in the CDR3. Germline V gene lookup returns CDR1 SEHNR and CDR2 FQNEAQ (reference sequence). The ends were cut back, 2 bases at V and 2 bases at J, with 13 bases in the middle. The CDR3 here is CASSLLDHKPYNEQFF. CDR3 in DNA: TGTGCCAGCAGCTTATTGGACCACAAGCCCTACAATGAGCAGTTCTTC.

The CDR3 sequence: CASSRGPEGNIQYF. CDR3 coding DNA: TGTGCCAGCAGCCGCGGACCCGAAGGAAACATTCAGTACTTC. V and J are TRBV6-5 and TRBJ2-4; D remains unclear. The CDR3 is made up of 14 amino acids. Germline-derived CDR1 and CDR2 are MNHEY and SVGAGI. Trimming left V 6 bases short and J 6 bases short, with 15 bases between.

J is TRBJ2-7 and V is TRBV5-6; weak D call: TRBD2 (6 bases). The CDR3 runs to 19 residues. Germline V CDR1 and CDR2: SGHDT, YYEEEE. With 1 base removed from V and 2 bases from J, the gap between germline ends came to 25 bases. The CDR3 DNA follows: TGTGCCAGCAGCTTGTATTTTAGCGGACCCCTTATAGCTACCTACGAGCAGTACTTC. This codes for CASSLYFSGPLIATYEQYF.

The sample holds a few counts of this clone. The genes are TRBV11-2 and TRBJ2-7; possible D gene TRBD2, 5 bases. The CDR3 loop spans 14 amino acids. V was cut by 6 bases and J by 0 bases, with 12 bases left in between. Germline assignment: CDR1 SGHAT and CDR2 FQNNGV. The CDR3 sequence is CASRVLRGSYEQYF. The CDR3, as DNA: TGTGCCAGCAGGGTGCTACGGGGCTCCTACGAGCAGTACTTC.

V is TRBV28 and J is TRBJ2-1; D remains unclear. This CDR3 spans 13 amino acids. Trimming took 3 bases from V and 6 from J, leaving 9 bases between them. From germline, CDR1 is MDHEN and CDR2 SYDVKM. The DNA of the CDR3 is TGTGCCAGCAGTTTCTCCAGAGCCAATGAGCAGTTCTTC. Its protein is CASSFSRANEQFF.

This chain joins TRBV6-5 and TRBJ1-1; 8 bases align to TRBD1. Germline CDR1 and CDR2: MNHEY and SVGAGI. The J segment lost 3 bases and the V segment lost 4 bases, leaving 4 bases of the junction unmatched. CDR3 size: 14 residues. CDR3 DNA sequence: TGTGCCAGCAGTTCCGGACAGGGATACACTGAAGCTTTCTTT. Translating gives CASSSGQGYTEAFF.

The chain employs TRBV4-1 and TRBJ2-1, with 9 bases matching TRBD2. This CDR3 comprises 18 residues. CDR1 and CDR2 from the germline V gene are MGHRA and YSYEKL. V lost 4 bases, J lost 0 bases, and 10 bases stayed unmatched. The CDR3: CASSLRGLASSSYNEQFF. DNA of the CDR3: TGCGCCAGCAGCCTCAGGGGACTAGCCTCGAGCTCCTACAATGAGCAGTTCTTC.

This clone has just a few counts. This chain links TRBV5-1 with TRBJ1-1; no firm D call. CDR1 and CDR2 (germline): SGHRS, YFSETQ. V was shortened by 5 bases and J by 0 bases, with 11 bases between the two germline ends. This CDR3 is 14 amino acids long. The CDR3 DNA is TGCGCCAGCAGTGGCAAGGGCTTGAACACTGAAGCTTTCTTT. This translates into CASSGKGLNTEAFF.

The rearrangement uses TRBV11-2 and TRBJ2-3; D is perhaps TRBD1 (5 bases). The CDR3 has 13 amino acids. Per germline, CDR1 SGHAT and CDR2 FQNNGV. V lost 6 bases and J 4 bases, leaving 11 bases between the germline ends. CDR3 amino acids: CASRPPGPDTQYF. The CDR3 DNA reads TGTGCCAGCAGGCCACCAGGGCCAGATACGCAGTATTTT. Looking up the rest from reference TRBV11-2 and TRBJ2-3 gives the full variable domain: EAGVAQSPRYKIIEKRQSVAFWCNPISGHATLYWYQQILGQGPKLLIQFQNNGVVDDSQLPKDRFSAERLKGVDSTLKIQPAKLEDSAVYLCASRPPGPDTQYFGPGTRLTVL.

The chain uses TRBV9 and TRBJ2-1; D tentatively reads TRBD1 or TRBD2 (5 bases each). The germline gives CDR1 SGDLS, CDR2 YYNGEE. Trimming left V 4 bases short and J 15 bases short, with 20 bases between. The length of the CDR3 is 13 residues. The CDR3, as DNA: TGTGCCAGCAGCTCCGGGACCTCCTCTACCCGGTTCTTC. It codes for CASSSGTSSTRFF.

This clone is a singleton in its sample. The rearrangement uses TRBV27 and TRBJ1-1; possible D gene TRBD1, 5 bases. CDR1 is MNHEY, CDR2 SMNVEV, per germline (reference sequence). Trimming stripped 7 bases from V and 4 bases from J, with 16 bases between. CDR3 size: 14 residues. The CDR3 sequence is CASIREGDGTEAFF. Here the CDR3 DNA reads TGTGCCAGCATCCGGGAAGGGGATGGCACTGAAGCTTTCTTT.

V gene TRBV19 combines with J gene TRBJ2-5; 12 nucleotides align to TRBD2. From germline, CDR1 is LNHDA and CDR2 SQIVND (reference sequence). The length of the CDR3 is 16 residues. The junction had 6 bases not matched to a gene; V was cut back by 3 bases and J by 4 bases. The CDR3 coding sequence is TGTGCCAGTAGTATTCAACTAGCGGGAGGAGTAGAGACCCAGTACTTC. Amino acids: CASSIQLAGGVETQYF.

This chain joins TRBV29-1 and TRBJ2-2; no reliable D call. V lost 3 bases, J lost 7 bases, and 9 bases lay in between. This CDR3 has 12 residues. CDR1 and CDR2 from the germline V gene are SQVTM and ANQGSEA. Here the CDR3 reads CSVEAIGGELFF. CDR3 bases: TGCAGCGTTGAGGCTATAGGCGGGGAGCTGTTTTTT.

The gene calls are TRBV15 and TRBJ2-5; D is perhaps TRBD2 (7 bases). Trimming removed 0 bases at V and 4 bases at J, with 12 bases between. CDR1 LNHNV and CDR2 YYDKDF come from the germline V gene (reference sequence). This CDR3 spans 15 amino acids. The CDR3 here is CATSRDGGAGETQYF. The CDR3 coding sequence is TGTGCCACCAGCAGAGATGGGGGGGCCGGAGAGACCCAGTACTTC.

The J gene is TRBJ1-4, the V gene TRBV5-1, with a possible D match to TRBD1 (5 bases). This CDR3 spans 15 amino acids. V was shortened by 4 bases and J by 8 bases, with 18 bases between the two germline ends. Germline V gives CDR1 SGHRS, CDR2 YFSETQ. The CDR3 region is CASSPGRGLPEKLFF. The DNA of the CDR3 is TGCGCCAGCAGCCCTGGGAGGGGACTCCCCGAAAAACTGTTTTTT.

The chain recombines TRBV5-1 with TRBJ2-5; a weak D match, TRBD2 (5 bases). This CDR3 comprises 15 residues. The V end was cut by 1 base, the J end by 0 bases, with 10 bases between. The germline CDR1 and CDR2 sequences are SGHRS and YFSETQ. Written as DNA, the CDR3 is TGCGCCAGCAGCTTGTTTCCGGGAAACCAAGAGACCCAGTACTTC. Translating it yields CASSLFPGNQETQYF.

The DNA for the CDR3 is TGCGCCAGCAGCTTGGACCCTAGCGGGGGCCCCAGGGAGCAGTTCTTC. This translates into CASSLDPSGGPREQFF. This sequence joins TRBV5-1 and TRBJ2-1; TRBD2 aligns across 10 bases. V was pared by 0 bases and J by 10 bases, with 10 bases of the junction left unmatched. The CDR3 length is 16 residues. Germline assignment: CDR1 SGHRS and CDR2 YFSETQ.

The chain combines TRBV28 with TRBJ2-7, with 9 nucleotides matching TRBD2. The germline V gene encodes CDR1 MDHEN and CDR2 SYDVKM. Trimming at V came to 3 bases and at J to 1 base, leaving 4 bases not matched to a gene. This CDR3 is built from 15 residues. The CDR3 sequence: CASSFGTSSSYEQYF. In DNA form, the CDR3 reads TGTGCCAGCAGTTTCGGGACTAGCAGTTCCTACGAGCAGTACTTC.

The CDR3 region is CASTPRRGGWTEAFF. CDR3 nucleotide sequence: TGTGCCAGCACACCTCGTAGAGGGGGCTGGACTGAAGCTTTCTTT. The J gene is TRBJ1-1, the V gene TRBV28, with 7 bases identical to TRBD1. With V trimmed by 7 bases and J by 5 bases, 13 bases remained unmatched. CDR1 and CDR2 from the germline V gene are MDHEN and SYDVKM. The CDR3 is 15 amino acids.

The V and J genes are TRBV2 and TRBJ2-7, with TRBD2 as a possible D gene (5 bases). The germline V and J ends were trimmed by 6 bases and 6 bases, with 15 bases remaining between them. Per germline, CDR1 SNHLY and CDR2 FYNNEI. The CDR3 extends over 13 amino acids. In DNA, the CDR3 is TGTGCCAGCAGCCGAGGGTCGGGCTTCGAGCAGTACTTC. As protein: CASSRGSGFEQYF.